Shown below are 8 T cell receptor beta chains from a single sample sequenced in a study of control samples from healthy donors and cancer patients. Here immunoSEQ multiplex PCR was the method, and the copy in TCRdb shows in-frame clones only, minus some. The table shows about 120,000 clones, with about nine tenths occurring only once. Material: blood. The receptor set was obtained from a woman in her 50s in good health.

The chain links TRBV7-8 to TRBJ1-6; D possibly corresponds to TRBD1 (6 bases). Germline V gene lookup returns CDR1 SGHVS and CDR2 FQNEAQ. This CDR3 is built from 15 residues. V gave up 5 bases and J gave up 4 bases, with 12 bases separating them. CDR3 sequence: CASSPWDTYNSPLHF. The CDR3 DNA reads TGTGCCAGCAGCCCATGGGACACTTATAATTCACCCCTCCACTTT.

V and J are TRBV4-1 and TRBJ2-3; D may be TRBD1 or TRBD2 (7 bases each). Trimming stripped 1 base from V and 6 bases from J, with 20 bases between. The CDR3 runs 17 residues. Germline V gene data show CDR1 as MGHRA and CDR2 as YSYEKL. CDR3 in amino acids: CASSQVGGGRGADTQYF. The CDR3 coding sequence is TGCGCCAGCAGCCAAGTAGGGGGCGGGAGAGGGGCCGATACGCAGTATTTT.

This chain uses TRBV28 with TRBJ2-7, with 12 bases fitting TRBD1. The V and J ends lost 6 bases and 7 bases, in that order; junction bases with no gene match: 7. Per the germline V gene, CDR1 is MDHEN and CDR2 is SYDVKM. CDR3 size: 14 residues. As DNA, the CDR3 is TGTGCCAGCAGGTGGGGGACAGGGGGCAATGAGCAGTACTTC. Translated: CASRWGTGGNEQYF. Full variable domain (missing parts from reference TRBV28 and TRBJ2-7): DVKVTQSSRYLVKRTGEKVFLECVQDMDHENMFWYRQDPGLGLRLIYFSYDVKMKEKGDIPEGYSVSREKKERFSLILESASTNQTSMYLCASRWGTGGNEQYFGPGTRLTVT.

The gene calls are TRBV5-6 and TRBJ2-3; D is possibly TRBD2 (6 bases). The V gene lost 0 bases and the J gene lost 0 bases, with 8 bases spanning the gap. Germline CDR1 and CDR2: SGHDT and YYEEEE. The CDR3 has 15 residues. The CDR3 DNA reads TGTGCCAGCAGCTTGGTGCTAGCGAGCACAGATACGCAGTATTTT. The encoded protein is CASSLVLASTDTQYF. The full variable domain, with the rest looked up from reference TRBV5-6 and TRBJ2-3, is DAGVTQSPTHLIKTRGQQVTLRCSPKSGHDTVSWYQQALGQGPQFIFQYYEEEERQRGNFPDRFSGHQFPNYSSELNVNALLLGDSALYLCASSLVLASTDTQYFGPGTRLTVL.

The J gene is TRBJ2-4, the V gene TRBV6-1; D is uncertain. Deletions cut 3 bases from V and 8 bases from J, with 8 bases between. The CDR3 consists of 12 residues. Looked up from germline, CDR1 is MNHNS and CDR2 is SASEGT. CDR3 sequence: CASSEGWDIQYF. The CDR3 DNA sequence: TGTGCCAGCAGTGAGGGTTGGGACATTCAGTACTTC.

This chain joins TRBV30 and TRBJ2-7, with D possibly being TRBD1 or TRBD2 (5 bases each). This CDR3 contains 13 residues. Trimming left V 2 bases short and J 5 bases short, with 13 bases between. Per germline, CDR1 GTSNPN and CDR2 SVGIG (reference sequence). CDR3 DNA sequence: TGTGCCTGGAGTCCAGGGTCGAGGGACGAGCAGTACTTC. The encoded protein is CAWSPGSRDEQYF.

The chain carries TRBV27 and TRBJ2-1; 13 bases align to TRBD2. This CDR3 comprises 20 residues. V dropped 8 bases and J dropped 5; count of bases not matched to a gene: 21. CDR1 is MNHEY and CDR2 is SMNVEV in the germline V gene (reference sequence). As DNA, the CDR3 is TGTGCCAGCTCAGAACCACCGGGACTAGCGGGACCCCCCCCTGACAATGAGCAGTTCTTC. Its protein is CASSEPPGLAGPPPDNEQFF.

V gene TRBV19 combines with J gene TRBJ1-1, with 7 bases fitting TRBD1. The length of the CDR3 is 18 residues. V shed 3 bases and J 5 bases; nucleotides not matched to a gene: 18. CDR1 LNHDA and CDR2 SQIVND come from the germline V gene (reference sequence). In DNA, the CDR3 is TGTGCCAGTAGTATGATCTCCAGGGGGATCGGGGCAAAGACTGAAGCTTTCTTT. Translating gives CASSMISRGIGAKTEAFF.